A single sample is the source of the 11 T cell receptor beta chains below, sequenced in a study of cytotoxic CD8 clonotypes in ibrutinib-treated CLL. TCRdb's copy holds only in-frame clones and misses some; the assay was immunoSEQ multiplex PCR. Of around 150,000 clones in the sample, more than 75% were seen once. The sequencing here drew on PBMCs, taken after 36 months of ibrutinib treatment. The receptors here all came from a human donor with chronic lymphocytic leukemia.

The chain joins TRBV4-2 to TRBJ2-5, with 12 bases lining up with TRBD2. Germline V gene lookup returns CDR1 LGHNA and CDR2 YNFKEQ. This CDR3 is built from 15 residues. V trimming: 4 bases; J trimming: 6 bases; junction bases outside the gene matches: 6. The CDR3 spells CASSLLGLAGKTQYF. The CDR3 nucleotides are TGTGCCAGCAGCCTACTTGGACTAGCGGGGAAGACCCAGTACTTC.

The chain recombines TRBV5-6 with TRBJ2-7; perhaps D is TRBD1 or TRBD2 (5 bases each). Deletions cut 0 bases from V and 2 bases from J, with 15 bases between. This CDR3 region has 16 residues. From germline, CDR1 is SGHDT and CDR2 YYEEEE. CDR3 DNA sequence: TGTGCCAGCAGCTTGGCTCTTGGGACCGGTACCTACGAGCAGTACTTC. Its translation: CASSLALGTGTYEQYF.

The J gene is TRBJ1-2, the V gene TRBV27; a possible D gene is TRBD1 (6 bases). This CDR3 spans 15 amino acids. V lost 3 bases and J 8 bases, leaving 19 bases between the germline ends. Per the germline V gene, CDR1 is MNHEY and CDR2 is SMNVEV (reference sequence). The CDR3 nucleotides read TGTGCCAGCAGTTTTAGGCGAACAGGGTTTTACGGCTACACCTTC. It codes for CASSFRRTGFYGYTF.

The chain links TRBV28 to TRBJ1-1, with D unclear. The CDR3 contains 13 residues. Per the germline V gene, CDR1 is MDHEN and CDR2 is SYDVKM. V was shortened by 6 bases and J by 0 bases, with 8 bases between the two germline ends. The CDR3 loop reads CASRLPLNTEAFF. CDR3 DNA sequence: TGTGCCAGCAGGCTACCCTTGAACACTGAAGCTTTCTTT.

The CDR3: CASTLGWGLNTEAFF. CDR3 bases: TGTGCCAGCACCTTAGGGTGGGGGCTGAACACTGAAGCTTTCTTT. This chain links TRBV27 with TRBJ1-1; maybe TRBD1 (6 bases). The CDR3 loop spans 15 amino acids. The V gene's germline CDR1 is MNHEY and CDR2 SMNVEV (reference sequence). Trimming left V 7 bases short and J 0 bases short, with 15 bases between.

The chain carries TRBV19 and TRBJ1-2, with unresolved D. V lost 3 bases, J lost 0 bases, and 17 bases lay in between. Germline-derived CDR1 and CDR2 are LNHDA and SQIVND (reference sequence). The CDR3 contains 17 residues. CDR3: CASSIGRVGSTNYGYTF. Written as DNA, the CDR3 is TGTGCCAGTAGTATCGGGCGGGTCGGCTCTACTAACTATGGCTACACCTTC. Combining the CDR3 with reference TRBV19 and TRBJ1-2 gives the whole variable domain DGGITQSPKYLFRKEGQNVTLSCEQNLNHDAMYWYRQDPGQGLRLIYYSQIVNDFQKGDIAEGYSVSREKKESFPLTVTSAQKNPTAFYLCASSIGRVGSTNYGYTFGSGTRLTVV.

The J gene is TRBJ2-2, the V gene TRBV2; 14 bases line up with TRBD2. Trimming removed 6 bases from V and 4 bases from J; junction bases left unmatched: 7. The germline gives CDR1 SNHLY, CDR2 FYNNEI. The CDR3 spans 17 residues. Written as DNA, the CDR3 is TGTGCCAGCAGGCGGACTAGCGGGGGGCAGGGCACCGGGGAGCTGTTTTTT. Residues: CASRRTSGGQGTGELFF.

The chain uses TRBV10-3 and TRBJ1-2, with 8 nucleotides matching TRBD1. This CDR3 has 14 amino acids. Germline V lookup: CDR1 ENHRY, CDR2 SYGVKD. V shed 4 bases, J shed 2 bases, and the junction held 3 bases outside the gene matches. CDR3 coding DNA: TGTGCCATCAGTGGACAGGGGTTGAACTATGGCTACACCTTC. It translates to CAISGQGLNYGYTF.

Concerning this clone itself: The sample has other DNA sequences that encode this CDR3 too. The chain has TRBV9 and TRBJ2-1; no definite D call. The V and J ends lost 2 bases and 0 bases respectively, with 6 bases between them. Germline V gene sequence: CDR1 SGDLS, CDR2 YYNGEE. The CDR3 has 14 residues. The CDR3, as DNA: TGTGCCAGCAGCGTCGCGAGCTCCTACAATGAGCAGTTCTTC. As protein: CASSVASSYNEQFF.

This sequence joins TRBV4-1 and TRBJ2-5; TRBD1 aligns across 8 bases. Germline CDR1 is MGHRA and CDR2 is YSYEKL. V shed 1 base, J shed 5 bases, and the junction held 6 bases outside the gene matches. The CDR3 has 15 residues. CDR3 in amino acids: CASSQGRGQWETQYF. The DNA of the CDR3 is TGCGCCAGCAGCCAAGGCAGGGGGCAATGGGAGACCCAGTACTTC.

This clone was observed a single time. The CDR3 bases are TGTGCCTGGAGTCCAGGTGAAAAACTGTTTTTT. As protein: CAWSPGEKLFF. The chain links TRBV30 to TRBJ1-4; D unclear. CDR1 is GTSNPN, CDR2 SVGIG, per germline (reference sequence). CDR3 length: 11 amino acids. The V and J ends lost 2 bases and 7 bases respectively, with 5 bases between them.